The 4 T cell receptor beta chains listed next were all sequenced from one sample in a study of T cell changes during pregnancy in multiple sclerosis. Profiling relied on immunoSEQ multiplex PCR, and the TCRdb table lists in-frame clones only, not all of them. This sample has 85,000 to 100,000 clones, with 85% to 95% found just once. The specimen comprised peripheral blood, sampled after pregnancy. Receptors originate from a female donor with multiple sclerosis, enrolled in a pregnancy study.

This clone was picked up a small number of times. The chain uses TRBV29-1 and TRBJ1-1; D gene ambiguous. The V gene lost 0 bases and the J gene lost 1 base, with 9 bases spanning the gap. This CDR3 is built from 14 residues. Germline loops: CDR1 SQVTM, CDR2 ANQGSEA. The CDR3 is CSVEDIRSNTEAFF. The DNA of the CDR3 is TGCAGCGTTGAAGATATCAGGTCGAACACTGAAGCTTTCTTT.

The chain employs TRBV28 and TRBJ1-2, with TRBD1 as a possible D gene (5 bases). The germline CDR1 and CDR2 sequences are MDHEN and SYDVKM. The CDR3 loop spans 17 amino acids. Trimming took 1 base from V and 2 from J, leaving 17 bases between them. The chain's CDR3 is CASSLLFKRQPNYGYTF. The CDR3 DNA reads as TGTGCCAGCAGTTTATTATTCAAAAGACAGCCCAACTATGGCTACACCTTC.

This clone has just one count. This chain uses TRBV5-1 with TRBJ2-3, with TRBD1 matching over 11 bases. V gave up 0 bases and J gave up 6 bases; unmatched junction bases: 6. Germline values: CDR1 SGHRS, CDR2 YFSETQ. This CDR3 contains 16 residues. The CDR3 sequence: CASSLVGTGGRDTQYF. The CDR3, as DNA: TGCGCCAGCAGCTTGGTAGGGACAGGGGGAAGGGATACGCAGTATTTT.

The rearrangement uses TRBV28 and TRBJ2-5, with TRBD1 matching 12 bases. V was pared by 5 bases and J by 6 bases, with 13 bases of the junction left unmatched. Germline values: CDR1 MDHEN, CDR2 SYDVKM. CDR3 length equals 17 residues. CDR3: CASSLAAGTGGAKTQYF. CDR3 in DNA: TGTGCCAGCAGTCTCGCAGCCGGGACAGGGGGCGCGAAGACCCAGTACTTC.